A single sample gave rise to the 14 T cell receptor beta chains below, sequenced in a study of cytomegalovirus exposure and HLA in healthy donors (dated by TCRdb to about 2017). The library was prepared using the immunoSEQ multiplex PCR assay. For the multiplex PCR, a mixture combining 60 forward primers for TCR Vbeta segments and 13 reverse primers for TCR Jbeta segments was used. Imported from immuneACCESS, the table was reduced by TCRdb to in-frame sequences with V and J called. These copies leave out some clones; in studies compared against another copy, an unresolved V gene accounts for under half, and the cause of the remainder is not known. The sample table shows more than 95,000 clones, and around 86% are seen once. In total, the top ten clones hold under 5% of the sample. The sample comprised PBMCs. All receptors derive from a woman younger than 45 in good health and CMV-seronegative.

The chain couples TRBV10-3 to TRBJ2-5; TRBD2 aligns across 9 bases. The better agreement between TRBJ2-7 and the DNA end casts doubt on the J call. Germline assignment: CDR1 ENHRY and CDR2 SYGVKD. CDR3 length equals 12 residues. The CDR3 sequence: CANSGRDNEQYF. CDR3 DNA sequence: TGTGCCAATAGCGGGAGAGATAACGAGCAGTACTTC.

The chain joins TRBV9 to TRBJ1-4, with TRBD1 as a possible D gene (5 bases). The CDR3 is made up of 16 amino acids. CDR1 and CDR2 (germline): SGDLS, YYNGEE. V lost 0 bases, J lost 5 bases, and 14 bases lay in between. The CDR3: CASSVGQTPKNEKLFF. In DNA form, the CDR3 reads TGTGCCAGCAGCGTAGGACAGACCCCCAAGAATGAAAAACTGTTTTTT.

V is TRBV6-1 and J is TRBJ1-6; a weak D match, TRBD1 (6 bases). V gave up 6 bases and J gave up 0 bases, with 6 bases separating them. CDR1 is MNHNS and CDR2 is SASEGT in the germline V gene. There are 14 residues in the CDR3. The CDR3 coding sequence is TGTGCCAGCAGGGACAGCTCCTATAATTCACCCCTCCACTTT. Its translation: CASRDSSYNSPLHF.

CDR3 nucleotides: TGTGCCAGCAGCTTAGTGTGGGCTAGCAGCCAAGAGACCCAGTACTTC. Encoded protein: CASSLVWASSQETQYF. The chain recombines TRBV7-2 with TRBJ2-5, with D possibly TRBD2 on 5 matching bases. The length of the CDR3 is 16 residues. V was trimmed by 1 base and J by 1 base, leaving 13 bases between them. The germline gives CDR1 SGHTA, CDR2 FQGNSA.

The V and J genes are TRBV6-4 and TRBJ2-6; 8 bases are a match to TRBD1. From germline, CDR1 is MRHNA and CDR2 SNTAGT. With V trimmed by 5 bases and J by 1 base, 10 bases remained unmatched. CDR3 length equals 18 residues. This chain's CDR3 is CASSYKGTGGSGANVLTF. In DNA, the CDR3 is TGTGCCAGCAGTTATAAAGGGACAGGAGGTTCTGGGGCCAACGTCCTGACTTTC.

The chain couples TRBV5-1 to TRBJ2-2; D not certain. V was cut by 0 bases and J by 6 bases, with 3 bases left in between. CDR1 SGHRS and CDR2 YFSETQ come from the germline V gene. The CDR3 is 12 amino acids. The CDR3 DNA reads as TGCGCCAGCAGCTTGGCGTCCGGGGAGCTGTTTTTT. Translating it yields CASSLASGELFF.

This chain uses TRBV28 with TRBJ2-7; D is possibly TRBD1 (5 bases). The CDR3 runs to 14 residues. Germline V gene sequence: CDR1 MDHEN, CDR2 SYDVKM. V shed 10 bases and J shed 3 bases, with 19 bases lying between them. CDR3 sequence: CANLGAGSLYEQYF. CDR3 in DNA: TGTGCCAACCTAGGGGCTGGCAGCCTCTACGAGCAGTACTTC.

As to this clone: The junction does not match germline at one end; this may be a read error. The chain combines TRBV9 with TRBJ2-6; 8 positions match TRBD1. This CDR3 comprises 18 residues. The germline CDR1 and CDR2 sequences are SGDLS and YYNGEE. CDR3 in amino acids: CASSVSTGGPSGANVLTF. As DNA, the CDR3 is TGTGCCAGCAGCGTTTCTACAGGGGGACCCTCTGGTGCCAACGTCCTGACTTTC.

The CDR3 spells CASSPEAGVWANEKLFF. CDR3 sequence (DNA): TGTGCCAGCAGCCCCGAGGCAGGGGTCTGGGCTAATGAAAAACTGTTTTTT. J is TRBJ1-4 and V is TRBV7-2; D may be TRBD1 (6 bases). This CDR3 is built from 17 residues. Trimming took 5 bases from V and 3 from J, leaving 19 bases between them. CDR1 and CDR2 from the germline V gene are SGHTA and FQGNSA. Drawing the rest from reference TRBV7-2 and TRBJ1-4, the complete variable domain is GAGVSQSPSNKVTEKGKDVELRCDPISGHTALYWYRQSLGQGLEFLIYFQGNSAPDKSGLPSDRFSAERTGGSVSTLTIQRTQQEDSAVYLCASSPEAGVWANEKLFFGSGTQLSVL.

The genes are TRBV5-5 and TRBJ1-2; 10 nucleotides align to TRBD1. From germline, CDR1 is SGHKS and CDR2 YYEKEE (reference sequence). This CDR3 has 15 amino acids. After removal of 2 bases from V and 4 bases from J, the junction contained 5 bases not matched to a gene. The CDR3 is CASSLVRTGGYGYTF. The CDR3 bases are TGTGCCAGCAGCTTAGTCAGGACAGGGGGCTATGGCTACACCTTC. The full variable domain, completed using reference TRBV5-5 and TRBJ1-2, is DAGVTQSPTHLIKTRGQQVTLRCSPISGHKSVSWYQQVLGQGPQFIFQYYEKEERGRGNFPDRFSARQFPNYSSELNVNALLLGDSALYLCASSLVRTGGYGYTFGSGTRLTVV.

This clone was recorded only once. The CDR3 region is CASSEGPGNTIYF. The CDR3 DNA reads TGCGCCAGCAGTGAGGGGCCTGGAAACACCATATATTTT. The V and J genes are TRBV10-1 and TRBJ1-3; D not certain. V shed 2 bases and J shed 2 bases, with 4 bases lying between them. Looked up from germline, CDR1 is WNHNN and CDR2 is SYGVQD (reference sequence). This CDR3 region has 13 residues.

The genes are TRBV7-9 and TRBJ2-2; 8 bases align to TRBD1. Per germline, CDR1 SEHNR and CDR2 FQNEAQ (reference sequence). V shed 4 bases, J shed 8 bases, and the junction held 15 bases outside the gene matches. CDR3 length equals 17 residues. The CDR3 spells CASSSLLTGVLQGELFF. The DNA for the CDR3 is TGTGCCAGCAGCTCCCTCCTGACAGGGGTCCTCCAAGGGGAGCTGTTTTTT.

CDR3 nucleotide sequence: TGTGCCAGCAGCGCAGACAGGGCCCTTAACAATGAGCAGTTCTTC. Translation gives CASSADRALNNEQFF. J is TRBJ2-1 and V is TRBV6-4; the match to TRBD1 covers 7 bases. Germline-derived CDR1 and CDR2 are MRHNA and SNTAGT. The trim removed 6 bases at V and 5 bases at J, leaving 10 bases unmatched. The CDR3 runs to 15 residues.

V usage is TRBV5-6 and J usage is TRBJ1-4, with D possibly being TRBD1 (6 bases). V was pared by 3 bases and J by 3 bases, with 12 bases between. The CDR3 loop spans 15 amino acids. The V gene's germline CDR1 is SGHDT and CDR2 YYEEEE. CDR3 coding DNA: TGTGCCAGCAGCTCCACAGGGCGGCCTAATGAAAAACTGTTTTTT. This gives the protein CASSSTGRPNEKLFF.